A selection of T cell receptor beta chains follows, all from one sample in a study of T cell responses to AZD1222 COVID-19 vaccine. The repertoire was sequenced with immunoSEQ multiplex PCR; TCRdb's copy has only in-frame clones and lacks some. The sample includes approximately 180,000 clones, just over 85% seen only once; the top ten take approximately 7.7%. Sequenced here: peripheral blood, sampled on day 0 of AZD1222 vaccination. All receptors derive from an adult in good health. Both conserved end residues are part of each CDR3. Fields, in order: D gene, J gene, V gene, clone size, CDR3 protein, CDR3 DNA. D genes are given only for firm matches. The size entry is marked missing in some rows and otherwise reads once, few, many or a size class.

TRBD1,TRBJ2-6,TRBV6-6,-,CASSPGQGLPIGANVLTF,TGTGCCAGCAGTCCCGGACAGGGTCTCCCAATTGGGGCCAACGTCCTGACTTTC
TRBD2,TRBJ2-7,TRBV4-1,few,CASSQEGTRSEQYF,TGCGCCAGCAGCCAAGAAGGGACTAGATCCGAGCAGTACTTC
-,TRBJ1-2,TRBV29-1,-,CSGVVRGVYTF,TGCAGTGGAGTCGTCCGAGGGGTCTACACCTTC
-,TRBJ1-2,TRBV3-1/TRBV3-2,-,CASSQDPGVGGYTF,TGTGCCAGCAGCCAAGATCCCGGGGTGGGTGGCTACACCTTC
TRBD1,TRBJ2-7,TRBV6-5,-,CASRDRAYEQYF,TGTGCCAGCAGGGACAGGGCCTACGAGCAGTACTTC
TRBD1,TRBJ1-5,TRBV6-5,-,CASSSGTGRQPQHF,TGTGCCAGCAGTTCGGGGACAGGGAGACAGCCCCAGCATTTT
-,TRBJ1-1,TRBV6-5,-,CASTGQNTEAFF,TGTGCCAGCACGGGACAGAACACTGAAGCTTTCTTT
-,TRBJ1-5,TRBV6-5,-,CASSYKVSNQPQHF,TGTGCCAGCAGTTACAAGGTTAGCAATCAGCCCCAGCATTTT
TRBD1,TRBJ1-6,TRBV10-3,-,CAIRQGADSPLHF,TGTGCCATCAGACAGGGGGCGGATTCACCCCTCCACTTT
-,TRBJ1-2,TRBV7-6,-,CASSLGGLSSNYGYTF,TGTGCCAGCAGCTTAGGGGGTTTATCTTCTAACTATGGCTACACCTTC
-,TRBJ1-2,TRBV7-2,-,CASSSATGSYGYTF,TGTGCCAGCAGCTCTGCGACGGGGAGCTATGGCTACACCTTC
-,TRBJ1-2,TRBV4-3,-,CASSQGVGKGGGYTF,TGCGCCAGCAGCCAAGGCGTAGGGAAGGGTGGTGGCTACACCTTC
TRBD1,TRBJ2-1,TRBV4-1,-,CASSQGQGRGTYNEQFF,TGCGCCAGCAGCCAAGGACAGGGTAGGGGGACCTACAATGAGCAGTTCTTC
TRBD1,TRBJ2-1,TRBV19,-,CASSTGTDNNEQFF,TGTGCCAGTAGCACCGGGACAGACAACAATGAGCAGTTCTTC